A single sample gave rise to the 31 T cell receptor beta chains below, sequenced in a study of cytomegalovirus exposure and HLA in healthy donors. Primers: 60 Vbeta forward and 13 Jbeta reverse. Method: immunoSEQ multiplex PCR; TCRdb's copy keeps in-frame clones and lacks some. The table lists roughly 190,000 clones, about 80% of them singletons. Sequencing input: PBMCs. These TCRs come from a woman aged 45 to 65 in good health and CMV-seronegative.

The rearrangement uses TRBV11-2 and TRBJ2-7, with D perhaps matching TRBD2 (6 bases). The length of the CDR3 is 17 residues. V dropped 0 bases and J dropped 3 bases, with 18 bases sitting between them. Looked up from germline, CDR1 is SGHAT and CDR2 is FQNNGV. The CDR3 spells CASSLEGGRGTLYEQYF. Written as DNA, the CDR3 is TGTGCCAGCAGCTTAGAGGGGGGTCGGGGGACCCTCTACGAGCAGTACTTC.

The J gene is TRBJ1-1, the V gene TRBV7-2; 10 nucleotides match TRBD1. Germline CDR1 is SGHTA and CDR2 is FQGNSA. V shed 8 bases, J shed 1 base, and the junction held 4 bases outside the gene matches. The CDR3 is made up of 14 amino acids. CDR3 region: CASGDRGRNTEAFF. CDR3 sequence (DNA): TGTGCCAGCGGGGACAGGGGTCGGAACACTGAAGCTTTCTTT. Full variable domain (missing parts from reference TRBV7-2 and TRBJ1-1): GAGVSQSPSNKVTEKGKDVELRCDPISGHTALYWYRQSLGQGLEFLIYFQGNSAPDKSGLPSDRFSAERTGGSVSTLTIQRTQQEDSAVYLCASGDRGRNTEAFFGQGTRLTVV.

The chain is built from TRBV20-1 and TRBJ1-5; D ambiguous. CDR1 is DFQATT and CDR2 is SNEGSKA in the germline V gene (reference sequence). The CDR3 extends over 11 amino acids. V lost 6 bases to trimming and J lost 5 bases, with 8 bases between them. In DNA, the CDR3 is TGCAGTGCATCGAGGGATCAGCCCCAGCATTTT. Protein: CSASRDQPQHF.

The V and J genes are TRBV28 and TRBJ1-2; TRBD1 aligns across 11 bases. The CDR3 sequence is 15 residues long. V shed 4 bases, J shed 4 bases, and the junction held 5 bases outside the gene matches. Germline assignment: CDR1 MDHEN and CDR2 SYDVKM. CDR3 sequence: CASSSRGTGGYGYTF. In DNA form, the CDR3 reads TGTGCCAGCAGTTCCCGCGGGACAGGGGGCTATGGCTACACCTTC.

The chain combines TRBV25-1 with TRBJ2-6; the D gene is possibly TRBD2 (5 bases). Germline V lookup: CDR1 MGHDK, CDR2 SYGVNS. There are 15 residues in the CDR3. The V end lost 3 bases, the J end lost 2 bases, and 8 bases lay between the germline ends. The CDR3 loop is CASSEGAAGANVLTF. CDR3 sequence (DNA): TGTGCCAGCAGTGAGGGAGCGGCTGGGGCCAACGTCCTGACTTTC. The whole variable domain, remainder taken from reference TRBV25-1 and TRBJ2-6, is EADIYQTPRYLVIGTGKKITLECSQTMGHDKMYWYQQDPGMELHLIHYSYGVNSTEKGDLSSESTVSRIRTEHFPLTLESARPSHTSQYLCASSEGAAGANVLTFGAGSRLTVL.

This clone has only one observation. This chain joins TRBV4-1 and TRBJ2-7; 8 bases are shared with TRBD1. The CDR3 extends over 16 amino acids. CDR1 and CDR2 (germline): MGHRA, YSYEKL. V lost 1 base and J lost 4; bases outside the gene matches: 9. The CDR3 region is CASSQVPTGETYEQYF. Written as DNA, the CDR3 is TGCGCCAGCAGCCAAGTCCCGACAGGGGAGACGTACGAGCAGTACTTC.

The chain joins TRBV7-9 to TRBJ2-3; TRBD2 matches at 10 bases. CDR1 SEHNR and CDR2 FQNEAQ come from the germline V gene (reference sequence). Trimming cost V 5 bases and J 2 bases; bases outside gene matches: 10. This CDR3 region has 17 residues. The CDR3 nucleotides are TGTGCCAGCAGCGACCTTCGAGCGGGAGGGACCACAGATACGCAGTATTTT. Protein sequence: CASSDLRAGGTTDTQYF.

Concerning this clone: Other DNA sequences in this sample translate to the same CDR3. The genes are TRBV6-1 and TRBJ2-1; TRBD2 aligns across 11 bases. V gave up 8 bases and J gave up 5 bases; unmatched junction bases: 8. Germline V gives CDR1 MNHNS, CDR2 SASEGT. The CDR3 contains 15 residues. Here the CDR3 reads CASAPGTSGNNEQFF. DNA for the CDR3: TGTGCCAGCGCCCCCGGGACTAGCGGCAACAATGAGCAGTTCTTC.

J is TRBJ1-2 and V is TRBV7-9; 8 bases are shared with TRBD1. Losses at the gene ends were 3 bases for V and 6 bases for J; bases not matched to a gene: 6. The CDR3 covers 14 residues. Germline V gene sequence: CDR1 SEHNR, CDR2 FQNEAQ (reference sequence). The CDR3 DNA reads TGTGCCAGCAGCTTTGGACAGGGTGGGAATGGCTACACCTTC. Its translation: CASSFGQGGNGYTF. Full variable domain (missing parts from reference TRBV7-9 and TRBJ1-2): DTGVSQNPRHKITKRGQNVTFRCDPISEHNRLYWYRQTLGQGPEFLTYFQNEAQLEKSRLLSDRFSAERPKGSFSTLEIQRTEQGDSAMYLCASSFGQGGNGYTFGSGTRLTVV.

This rearrangement joins TRBV7-6 to TRBJ1-2; a weak D match, TRBD1 (6 bases). CDR3 length: 13 residues. V shed 5 bases and J shed 3 bases, with 10 bases lying between them. Per the germline V gene, CDR1 is SGHVS and CDR2 is FNYEAQ. The CDR3 DNA reads as TGTGCCAGCAGCCTACAGGGAGACTATGGCTACACCTTC. Protein: CASSLQGDYGYTF.

This chain links TRBV28 with TRBJ1-3; D gene unclear. The CDR3 is 15 amino acids. Trimming pared 3 bases from V and 3 bases from J, leaving 12 bases between. Germline V lookup: CDR1 MDHEN, CDR2 SYDVKM. CDR3 sequence: CASSLLPGYGNTIYF. As DNA, the CDR3 is TGTGCCAGCAGTTTGTTGCCGGGGTATGGAAACACCATATATTTT. Full variable domain (outside the CDR3, taken from reference TRBV28 and TRBJ1-3): DVKVTQSSRYLVKRTGEKVFLECVQDMDHENMFWYRQDPGLGLRLIYFSYDVKMKEKGDIPEGYSVSREKKERFSLILESASTNQTSMYLCASSLLPGYGNTIYFGEGSWLTVV.

The chain links TRBV28 to TRBJ2-2; weak D call: TRBD2 (6 bases). From germline, CDR1 is MDHEN and CDR2 SYDVKM. CDR3 size: 16 residues. V lost 2 bases to trimming and J lost 2 bases, with 12 bases between them. The chain's CDR3 is CASSLAGTPNTGELFF. For the CDR3, the DNA is TGTGCCAGCAGTTTAGCGGGGACGCCAAACACCGGGGAGCTGTTTTTT.

The rearrangement links TRBV2 to TRBJ2-7; TRBD2 aligns across 7 bases. J was trimmed by 4 bases and V by 6 bases; bases with no gene match: 12. The germline CDR1 and CDR2 sequences are SNHLY and FYNNEI. The CDR3 runs 15 residues. Here the CDR3 DNA reads TGTGCCAGCAGCTCCGAGGGAGGGGCAGGATACGAGCAGTACTTC. Translation: CASSSEGGAGYEQYF.

The chain is built from TRBV19 and TRBJ1-1; TRBD1 agrees at 7 bases. There are 13 residues in the CDR3. Looked up from germline, CDR1 is LNHDA and CDR2 is SQIVND (reference sequence). Trimming took 10 bases from V and 0 from J; bases not matched to a gene: 5. This CDR3 is CATKDRLNTEAFF. The CDR3 DNA reads TGTGCCACGAAGGACAGGCTGAACACTGAAGCTTTCTTT.

The V call is TRBV28, the J call TRBJ2-3; TRBD2 matches at 9 bases. Unmatched junction bases numbered 13, after V lost 7 bases and J lost 5 bases. The CDR3 loop spans 16 amino acids. Germline CDR1 MDHEN, CDR2 SYDVKM. The CDR3: CASTPGLATYGDTQYF. CDR3 nucleotides: TGTGCCAGCACTCCCGGACTAGCGACTTACGGAGATACGCAGTATTTT.

The rearrangement joins TRBV4-1 to TRBJ2-1, with a tentative D call TRBD2 (7 bases). Trimming stripped 4 bases from V and 10 bases from J, with 14 bases between. This CDR3 is 13 amino acids long. Germline V gives CDR1 MGHRA, CDR2 YSYEKL. CDR3 DNA: TGCGCCAGCAGCCTCGGGGGGCCCCAGGAGCAGTTCTTC. It specifies CASSLGGPQEQFF.

The chain links TRBV18 to TRBJ1-1, with a weak D call TRBD1 (5 bases). Germline loops: CDR1 KGHSH, CDR2 LQKENI. Trimming cost V 4 bases and J 0 bases, with 9 bases left between them. The CDR3 contains 14 residues. CDR3 residues: CASSLDRMNTEAFF. The CDR3 region has the DNA TGTGCCAGCTCACTTGACAGAATGAACACTGAAGCTTTCTTT.

With respect to this clone: Germline and junction disagree at one end, which may indicate a read error. This chain joins TRBV7-9 and TRBJ2-1, with a possible D match to TRBD2 (6 bases). Germline V CDR1 and CDR2: SEHNR, FQNEAQ (reference sequence). The CDR3 has 14 residues. CDR3 sequence: CSSSQAGRSNEQFF. The DNA for the CDR3 is TGTTCCAGCAGCCAGGCGGGGCGATCCAATGAGCAGTTCTTC.

The J gene is TRBJ2-7, the V gene TRBV7-9; D is ambiguous. Germline V gene sequence: CDR1 SEHNR, CDR2 FQNEAQ (reference sequence). The CDR3 spans 14 residues. The V gene lost 0 bases and the J gene lost 5 bases, with 11 bases spanning the gap. CDR3 nucleotides: TGTGCCAGCAGCTTAGCAGACCCCCGGGACGAGCAGTACTTC. Residues: CASSLADPRDEQYF. Looking up the rest from reference TRBV7-9 and TRBJ2-7 gives the full variable domain: DTGVSQNPRHKITKRGQNVTFRCDPISEHNRLYWYRQTLGQGPEFLTYFQNEAQLEKSRLLSDRFSAERPKGSFSTLEIQRTEQGDSAMYLCASSLADPRDEQYFGPGTRLTVT.

The V call is TRBV2, the J call TRBJ1-1; tentative D call: TRBD1 (5 bases). Germline loops: CDR1 SNHLY, CDR2 FYNNEI. V shed 3 bases and J shed 0 bases, with 14 bases lying between them. This CDR3 has 16 residues. The CDR3 bases are TGTGCCAGCAGTGATTCGGGACTGGGGCTGAACACTGAAGCTTTCTTT. Amino acids: CASSDSGLGLNTEAFF.

The chain is built from TRBV28 and TRBJ1-2, with D perhaps matching TRBD1 (6 bases). Trimming shortened V by 9 bases and J by 2 bases, and 13 bases separated the two germline ends. CDR3 length: 13 residues. Germline loops: CDR1 MDHEN, CDR2 SYDVKM. This CDR3 is CASQTTGNYGYTF. The CDR3 nucleotides are TGTGCCAGTCAAACTACAGGGAACTATGGCTACACCTTC.

The V call is TRBV18, the J call TRBJ1-1, with a tentative D call TRBD1 (5 bases). The CDR3 has 14 residues. Germline CDR1 KGHSH, CDR2 LQKENI. V gave up 0 bases and J gave up 5 bases, with 10 bases separating them. CDR3 sequence: CASSPPKGRTEAFF. DNA of the CDR3: TGTGCCAGCTCACCACCCAAGGGGAGGACTGAAGCTTTCTTT.

The V gene is TRBV7-9, the J gene TRBJ2-7, with 8 bases identical to TRBD2. The CDR3 runs 14 residues. The V gene's germline CDR1 is SEHNR and CDR2 FQNEAQ (reference sequence). The V gene end was trimmed by 2 bases and the J gene end by 2 bases; junction bases not matched to a gene: 2. DNA of the CDR3: TGTGCCAGCAGCTTACCACTAGCGGCCTACGAGCAGTACTTC. This translates into CASSLPLAAYEQYF.

The genes are TRBV28 and TRBJ2-7, with 9 nucleotides matching TRBD1. This CDR3 region has 14 residues. CDR1 is MDHEN and CDR2 is SYDVKM in the germline V gene. Germline trimming cut 7 bases from V and 4 bases from J; bases unmatched to any gene: 8. The CDR3 bases are TGTGCCAGCAAAGCCACCGGGACAGGGTACGAGCAGTACTTC. This encodes CASKATGTGYEQYF.

The chain employs TRBV7-2 and TRBJ1-6; 8 bases align to TRBD1. The CDR3 totals 15 residues. Germline trimming cut 5 bases from V and 8 bases from J; bases unmatched to any gene: 8. Germline values: CDR1 SGHTA, CDR2 FQGNSA. Here the CDR3 reads CASSASRGPYSPLHF. In DNA form, the CDR3 reads TGTGCCAGCAGCGCCTCCAGGGGGCCTTATTCACCCCTCCACTTT.

The chain uses TRBV10-1 and TRBJ2-1, with D maybe TRBD2 (6 bases). This CDR3 is built from 13 residues. Trimming left V 0 bases short and J 9 bases short, with 9 bases between. The germline CDR1 and CDR2 sequences are WNHNN and SYGVQD (reference sequence). The CDR3 DNA reads as TGCGCCAGCAGTGAGTCGGGGACTTTTGAGCAGTTCTTC. Translated, it gives CASSESGTFEQFF.

This chain links TRBV4-3 with TRBJ2-2; 7 bases line up with TRBD1. The CDR3 is 15 amino acids. J lost 3 bases, V lost 4 bases, and 5 bases had no gene match. In germline, CDR1 is LGHNA, CDR2 YSLEER. As DNA, the CDR3 is TGCGCCAGCAGCCTCTCGGGACAGTACACCGGGGAGCTGTTTTTT. Its protein product is CASSLSGQYTGELFF.

Only a few counts were recorded for this clone. At one end, the junction sequence differs from germline, possibly due to a read error. The chain is built from TRBV7-9 and TRBJ1-2, with a weak D call TRBD1 (5 bases). Germline assignment: CDR1 SEHNR and CDR2 FQNEAQ (reference sequence). The length of the CDR3 is 14 residues. Here the CDR3 DNA reads TGTTCCAGCAGCTTAGAAGCAGGGTCTGGAGGCTACACCTTC. Translating gives CSSSLEAGSGGYTF.

The chain recombines TRBV27 with TRBJ1-1; D possibly corresponds to TRBD1 (6 bases). V was shortened by 7 bases and J by 0 bases, with 15 bases between the two germline ends. Germline CDR1 reads MNHEY; CDR2 reads SMNVEV (reference sequence). This CDR3 is 15 amino acids long. The CDR3 nucleotides read TGTGCCAGCAACGCGGCACAGGGCTTGAACACTGAAGCTTTCTTT. This translates into CASNAAQGLNTEAFF.

CDR3: CASREDRGNFYEQYF. CDR3 in DNA: TGTGCCAGCAGGGAGGACAGGGGGAATTTCTACGAGCAGTACTTC. J is TRBJ2-7 and V is TRBV2; 10 nucleotides align to TRBD1. The CDR3 contains 15 residues. J lost 3 bases, V lost 6 bases, and 8 bases had no gene match. Germline CDR1 is SNHLY and CDR2 is FYNNEI.

This rearrangement joins TRBV6-5 to TRBJ1-5, with D perhaps matching TRBD1 (5 bases). The ends were cut back, 2 bases at V and 1 base at J, with 9 bases in the middle. Germline lookup yields CDR1 MNHEY and CDR2 SVGAGI. The CDR3 loop spans 15 amino acids. The CDR3 DNA follows: TGTGCCAGCAGTTACGGGGGGGGGAGCAATCAGCCCCAGCATTTT. Translated, it gives CASSYGGGSNQPQHF.